This T cell receptor (beta chain) was sequenced for a study of TIL therapy for anti-PD-1-resistant metastatic lung cancer. Study details: Half of patients were current or former smokers. Study conclusions and caveats: The baseline peripheral repertoire was partially replaced by infused TIL clonotypes that later decayed.

Sequencing used immunoSEQ v3. Sequencing was performed with immunoSEQ multiplex PCR; in TCRdb, only in-frame clones are kept and a portion is missing. The table includes tens of thousands of clones, just over 70% detected once. About this clone: No antigen is known for it.

Described time point: pre-treatment sample, taken before nivolumab and TIL therapy. The clonotype originates from a person aged 25 to 79 with non-small cell lung cancer. The sequencing here drew on blood, taken at baseline.

CDR3 residues: CATSDMTDGANVLTF. The CDR3 DNA follows: TGTGCCACCAGTGATATGACAGATGGGGCCAACGTCCTGACTTTC. This rearrangement joins TRBV24-1 to TRBJ2-6; D is possibly TRBD1 (5 bases). Between the trimmed V and J ends, which lost 3 bases and 3 bases, there was a span of 8 bases. This CDR3 has 15 residues. In germline, CDR1 is KGHDR, CDR2 SFDVKD.